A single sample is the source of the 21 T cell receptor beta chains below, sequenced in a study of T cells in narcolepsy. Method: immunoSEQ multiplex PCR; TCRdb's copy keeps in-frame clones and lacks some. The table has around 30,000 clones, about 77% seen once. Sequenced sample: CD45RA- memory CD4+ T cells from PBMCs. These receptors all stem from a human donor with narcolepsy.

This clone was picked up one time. CDR3 region: CASSIGGLAGVSDTQYF. CDR3 DNA: TGTGCCAGTAGTATTGGAGGACTAGCGGGAGTTTCGGATACGCAGTATTTT. V usage is TRBV19 and J usage is TRBJ2-3; the match to TRBD2 covers 13 bases. V lost 3 bases to trimming and J lost 6 bases; unmatched junction nucleotides: 9. The CDR3 runs 17 residues. Germline V gene data show CDR1 as LNHDA and CDR2 as SQIVND (reference sequence).

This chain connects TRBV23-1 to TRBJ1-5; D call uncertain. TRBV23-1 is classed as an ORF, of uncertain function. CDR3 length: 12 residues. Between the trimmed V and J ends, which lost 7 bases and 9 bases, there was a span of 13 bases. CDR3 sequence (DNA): TGCGCCAGCACCCCGCCCAACTCGCCCCAGCATTTT. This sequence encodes CASTPPNSPQHF.

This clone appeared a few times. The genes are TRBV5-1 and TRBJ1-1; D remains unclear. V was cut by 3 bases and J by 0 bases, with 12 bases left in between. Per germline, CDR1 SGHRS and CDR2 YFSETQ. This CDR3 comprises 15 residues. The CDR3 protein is CASSSEATMNTEAFF. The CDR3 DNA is TGCGCCAGCAGCTCTGAAGCCACAATGAACACTGAAGCTTTCTTT. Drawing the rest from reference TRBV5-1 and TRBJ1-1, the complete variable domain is KAGVTQTPRYLIKTRGQQVTLSCSPISGHRSVSWYQQTPGQGLQFLFEYFSETQRNKGNFPGRFSGRQFSNSRSEMNVSTLELGDSALYLCASSSEATMNTEAFFGQGTRLTVV.

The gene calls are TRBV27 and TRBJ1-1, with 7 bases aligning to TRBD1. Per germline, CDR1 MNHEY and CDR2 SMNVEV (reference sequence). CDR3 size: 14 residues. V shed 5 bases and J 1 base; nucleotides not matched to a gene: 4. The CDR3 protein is CASSPNRGNTEAFF. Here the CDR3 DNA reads TGTGCCAGCAGTCCAAACAGGGGGAACACTGAAGCTTTCTTT.

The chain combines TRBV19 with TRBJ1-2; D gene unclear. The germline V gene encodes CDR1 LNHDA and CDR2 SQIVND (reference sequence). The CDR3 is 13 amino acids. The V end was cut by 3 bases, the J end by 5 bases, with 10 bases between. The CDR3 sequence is CASSISDLYGYTF. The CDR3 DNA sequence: TGTGCCAGTAGTATTTCCGACCTTTATGGCTACACCTTC.

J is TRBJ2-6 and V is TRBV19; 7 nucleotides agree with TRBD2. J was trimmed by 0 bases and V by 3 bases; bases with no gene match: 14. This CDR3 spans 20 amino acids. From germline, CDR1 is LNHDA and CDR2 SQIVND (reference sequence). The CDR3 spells CASSIRGFGRIGSGANVLTF. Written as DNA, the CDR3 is TGTGCCAGTAGTATTCGGGGGTTCGGGAGGATCGGCTCTGGGGCCAACGTCCTGACTTTC.

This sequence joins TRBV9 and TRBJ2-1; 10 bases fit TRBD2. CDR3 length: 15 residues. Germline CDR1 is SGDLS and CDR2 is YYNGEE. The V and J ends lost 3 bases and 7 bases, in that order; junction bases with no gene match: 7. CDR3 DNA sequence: TGTGCCAGCAGCGGCCACAGCGGGAGGGGGAATGAGCAGTTCTTC. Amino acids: CASSGHSGRGNEQFF.

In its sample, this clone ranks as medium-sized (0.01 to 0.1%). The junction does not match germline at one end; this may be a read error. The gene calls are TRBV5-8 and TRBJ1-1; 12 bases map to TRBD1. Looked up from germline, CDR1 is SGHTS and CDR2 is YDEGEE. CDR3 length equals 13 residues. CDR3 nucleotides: TGTGCCAGCAGGAACCGGGACAGGGGGCCCGGGCGCTTT. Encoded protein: CASRNRDRGPGRF.

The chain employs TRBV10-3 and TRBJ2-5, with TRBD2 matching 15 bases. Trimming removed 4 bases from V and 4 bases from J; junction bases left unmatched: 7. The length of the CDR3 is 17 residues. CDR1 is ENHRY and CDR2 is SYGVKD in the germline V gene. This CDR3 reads CAISGTSGGAGAETQYF. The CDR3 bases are TGTGCCATCAGTGGGACTAGCGGGGGGGCCGGGGCAGAGACCCAGTACTTC.

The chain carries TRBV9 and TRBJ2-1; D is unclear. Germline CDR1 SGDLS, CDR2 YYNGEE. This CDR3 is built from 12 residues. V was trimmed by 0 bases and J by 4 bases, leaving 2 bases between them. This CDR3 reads CASSVGYNEQFF. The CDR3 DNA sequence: TGTGCCAGCAGCGTAGGATACAATGAGCAGTTCTTC.

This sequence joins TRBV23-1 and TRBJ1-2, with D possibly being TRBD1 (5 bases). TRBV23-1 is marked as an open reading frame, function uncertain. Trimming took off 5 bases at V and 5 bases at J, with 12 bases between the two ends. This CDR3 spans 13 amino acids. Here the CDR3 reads CASSVQVSYGYTF. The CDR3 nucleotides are TGCGCCAGCAGTGTACAGGTCTCATATGGCTACACCTTC.

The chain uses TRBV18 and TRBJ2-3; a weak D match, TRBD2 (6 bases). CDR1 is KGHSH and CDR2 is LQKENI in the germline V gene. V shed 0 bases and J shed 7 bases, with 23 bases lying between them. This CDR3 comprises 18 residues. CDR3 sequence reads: CASSPPEGSGPGGHTQYF. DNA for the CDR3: TGTGCCAGCTCACCACCTGAGGGTAGCGGTCCCGGCGGGCATACGCAGTATTTT.

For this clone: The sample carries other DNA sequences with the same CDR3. For the CDR3, the DNA is TGTGCCAGCAGCTTAGGCATAGGGGGGGAGACCCAGTACTTC. Encoded protein: CASSLGIGGETQYF. The V and J genes are TRBV7-9 and TRBJ2-5, with D possibly called TRBD1 or TRBD2 (6 bases each). The CDR3 runs to 14 residues. Germline lookup yields CDR1 SEHNR and CDR2 FQNEAQ (reference sequence). V lost 1 base and J 5 bases, leaving 11 bases between the germline ends.

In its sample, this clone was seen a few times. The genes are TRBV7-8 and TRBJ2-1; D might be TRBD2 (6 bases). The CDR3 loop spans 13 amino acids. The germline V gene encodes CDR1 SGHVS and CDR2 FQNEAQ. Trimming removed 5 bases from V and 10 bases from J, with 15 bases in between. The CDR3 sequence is CASSQDYTSEQFF. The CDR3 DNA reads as TGTGCCAGCAGCCAGGACTACACCTCGGAGCAGTTCTTC. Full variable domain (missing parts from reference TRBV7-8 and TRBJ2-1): GAGVSQSPRYKVAKRGQDVALRCDPISGHVSLFWYQQALGQGPEFLTYFQNEAQLDKSGLPSDRFFAERPEGSVSTLKIQRTQQEDSAVYLCASSQDYTSEQFFGPGTRLTVL.

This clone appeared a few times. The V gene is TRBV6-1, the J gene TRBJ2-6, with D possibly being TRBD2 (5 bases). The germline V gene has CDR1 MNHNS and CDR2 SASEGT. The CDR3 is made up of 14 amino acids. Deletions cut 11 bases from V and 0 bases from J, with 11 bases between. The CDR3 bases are TGTGCCGCGGGCAGGCGCTCTGGGGCCAACGTCCTGACTTTC. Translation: CAAGRRSGANVLTF.

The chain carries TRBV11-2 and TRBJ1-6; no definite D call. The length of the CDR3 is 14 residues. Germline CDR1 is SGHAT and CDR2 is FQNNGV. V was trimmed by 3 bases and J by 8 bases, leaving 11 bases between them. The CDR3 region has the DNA TGTGCCAGCAGCTTGTTCACTGGAGATTCACCCCTCCACTTT. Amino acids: CASSLFTGDSPLHF.

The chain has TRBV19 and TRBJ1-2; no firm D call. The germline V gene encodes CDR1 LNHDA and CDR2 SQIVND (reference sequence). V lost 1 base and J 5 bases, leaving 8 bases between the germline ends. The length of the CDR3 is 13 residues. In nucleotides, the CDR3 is TGTGCCAGTAGTATAGTTTCGGAATATGGCTACACCTTC. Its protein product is CASSIVSEYGYTF.

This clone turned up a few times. CDR3 coding DNA: TGTGCCAGCAGCTCGCGGGGTCAAACCTCTGAAGCTTTCTTT. Encoded protein: CASSSRGQTSEAFF. The chain employs TRBV5-6 and TRBJ1-1; D is unclear. CDR1 is SGHDT, CDR2 YYEEEE, per germline. The CDR3 sequence is 14 residues long. V gave up 3 bases and J gave up 6 bases, with 15 bases separating them.

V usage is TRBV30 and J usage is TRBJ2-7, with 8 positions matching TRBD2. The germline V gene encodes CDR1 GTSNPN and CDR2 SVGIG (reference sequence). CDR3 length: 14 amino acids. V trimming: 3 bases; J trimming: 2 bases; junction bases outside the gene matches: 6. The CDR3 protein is CAWSSRGGTYEQYF. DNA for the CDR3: TGTGCCTGGAGCTCCCGGGGGGGTACCTACGAGCAGTACTTC.

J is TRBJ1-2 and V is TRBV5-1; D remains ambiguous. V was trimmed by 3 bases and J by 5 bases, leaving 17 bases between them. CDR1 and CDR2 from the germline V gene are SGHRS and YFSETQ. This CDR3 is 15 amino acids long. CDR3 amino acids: CASSSRSSSIYGYTF. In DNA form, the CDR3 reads TGCGCCAGCAGCTCGCGGAGCTCTTCAATTTATGGCTACACCTTC.

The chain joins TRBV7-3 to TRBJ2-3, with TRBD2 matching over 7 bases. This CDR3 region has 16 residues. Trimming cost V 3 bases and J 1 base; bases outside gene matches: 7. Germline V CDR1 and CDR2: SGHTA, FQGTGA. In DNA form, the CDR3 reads TGTGCCAGCAGCTTTGGCGGGAGCCGTGGCACAGATACGCAGTATTTT. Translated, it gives CASSFGGSRGTDTQYF. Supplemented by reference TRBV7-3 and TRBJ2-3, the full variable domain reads GAGVSQTPSNKVTEKGKYVELRCDPISGHTALYWYRQSLGQGPEFLIYFQGTGAADDSGLPNDRFFAVRPEGSVSTLKIQRTERGDSAVYLCASSFGGSRGTDTQYFGPGTRLTVL.